These 12 T cell receptor beta chains originate from one sample sequenced in a study of STAT3 mutations in large granular lymphocyte leukemia. General study points: Every T-LGLL patient had at least one immunodominant TCRbeta clonotype.

TCRdb's table, derived via immunoSEQ multiplex PCR, lists solely in-frame clones and lacks some. The sample yields 1,500 to 2,000 clones, roughly 28% seen once. For these TCRs, the target antigens are not known. The sample taken for sequencing was peripheral blood mononuclear cells. The receptors were sampled from a male patient aged 45 to 59 with T-cell large granular lymphocyte leukemia. Some clones in this sample may be carry-over from other donors' samples.

This clone was seen a handful of times. This rearrangement joins TRBV27 to TRBJ2-7, with D perhaps matching TRBD1 or TRBD2 (5 bases each). Germline lookup yields CDR1 MNHEY and CDR2 SMNVEV (reference sequence). CDR3 length equals 13 residues. Trimming cost V 5 bases and J 5 bases, with 13 bases left between them. CDR3 region: CASSGTSEDEQYF. The CDR3 nucleotides read TGTGCCAGCAGTGGGACGTCTGAGGACGAGCAGTACTTC.

This clone appeared a single time. The DNA of the CDR3 is TGCGCCAGCAGCCGACAGGGGGCGGCCAAAAACATTCAGTACTTC. Translation gives CASSRQGAAKNIQYF. The V call is TRBV5-1, the J call TRBJ2-4; 10 nucleotides line up with TRBD1. This CDR3 comprises 15 residues. V was pared by 4 bases and J by 1 base, with 2 bases of the junction left unmatched. Per germline, CDR1 SGHRS and CDR2 YFSETQ.

The chain has TRBV18 and TRBJ2-7; D call uncertain. The V end was cut by 3 bases, the J end by 6 bases, with 12 bases between. This CDR3 spans 13 amino acids. From germline, CDR1 is KGHSH and CDR2 LQKENI. CDR3 bases: TGTGCCAGCTCACCGAGTCCAACCCGCGAGCAGTACTTC. Translated, it gives CASSPSPTREQYF.

The chain is built from TRBV5-1 and TRBJ2-7, with 7 bases matching TRBD2. V dropped 0 bases and J dropped 4; count of bases not matched to a gene: 7. Looked up from germline, CDR1 is SGHRS and CDR2 is YFSETQ. CDR3 length: 15 amino acids. CDR3 nucleotide sequence: TGCGCCAGCAGCTTGGGAGGTGGGAGGGGATACGAGCAGTACTTC. It codes for CASSLGGGRGYEQYF.

The table lists this clone with a few counts. The chain has TRBV29-1 and TRBJ1-1, with D perhaps matching TRBD1 (5 bases). Germline V gene lookup returns CDR1 SQVTM and CDR2 ANQGSEA. This CDR3 has 13 amino acids. Trimming left V 3 bases short and J 0 bases short, with 8 bases between. The DNA of the CDR3 is TGCAGCGTTGACGGGGCGCTGAACACTGAAGCTTTCTTT. It translates to CSVDGALNTEAFF.

The rearrangement links TRBV29-1 to TRBJ1-4; possibly TRBD1 for D (5 bases). Germline CDR1 is SQVTM and CDR2 is ANQGSEA. V was trimmed by 6 bases and J by 8 bases, leaving 19 bases between them. This CDR3 contains 14 residues. CDR3 bases: TGCAGCGTCTACTTTGGGGGAATAGGGGAAAAACTGTTTTTT. It encodes CSVYFGGIGEKLFF.

The chain couples TRBV5-1 to TRBJ2-1, with D possibly matching TRBD2 (6 bases). Germline V gene data show CDR1 as SGHRS and CDR2 as YFSETQ. The V end was cut by 6 bases, the J end by 0 bases, with 16 bases between. This CDR3 spans 16 amino acids. CDR3 bases: TGCGCCAGCACCCTAGCGACGACTCGCTCCTACAATGAGCAGTTCTTC. Its translation is CASTLATTRSYNEQFF.

This clone was seen a few times. The chain employs TRBV11-2 and TRBJ1-1; unclear D gene. Looked up from germline, CDR1 is SGHAT and CDR2 is FQNNGV. The CDR3 extends over 14 amino acids. Trimming left V 5 bases short and J 0 bases short, with 10 bases between. The CDR3 is CASSLTGMNTEAFF. CDR3 coding DNA: TGTGCCAGCAGCCTAACGGGGATGAACACTGAAGCTTTCTTT.

This clone was counted between two and nine times. The V gene is TRBV18, the J gene TRBJ2-1; 7 bases align to TRBD1. Germline V lookup: CDR1 KGHSH, CDR2 LQKENI. The CDR3 length is 15 residues. V lost 5 bases, J lost 2 bases, and 6 bases stayed unmatched. The CDR3 DNA sequence: TGTGCCAGCTCATCCGACAGGGACGCCTACAATGAGCAGTTCTTC. This encodes CASSSDRDAYNEQFF.

The chain combines TRBV4-1 with TRBJ2-1, with unresolved D. CDR3 length equals 13 residues. From germline, CDR1 is MGHRA and CDR2 YSYEKL. Deletions cut 4 bases from V and 4 bases from J, with 8 bases between. The CDR3 DNA sequence: TGCGCCAGCAGCCGAGACGCATACAATGAGCAGTTCTTC. Translated: CASSRDAYNEQFF.

The V and J genes are TRBV5-4 and TRBJ2-3, with 7 nucleotides matching TRBD2. After removal of 0 bases from V and 1 base from J, the junction contained 5 bases not matched to a gene. Germline CDR1 reads SGHNT; CDR2 reads YYREEE (reference sequence). This CDR3 is built from 16 residues. The CDR3 is CASSLVSSGGTDTQYF. CDR3 coding DNA: TGTGCCAGCAGCTTGGTGTCTAGCGGTGGCACAGATACGCAGTATTTT.

This chain uses TRBV30 with TRBJ2-7; possibly TRBD1 for D (6 bases). Looked up from germline, CDR1 is GTSNPN and CDR2 is SVGIG (reference sequence). The CDR3 contains 13 residues. V lost 4 bases and J lost 2, with 12 bases in between. In DNA, the CDR3 is TGTGCCTGGATGGGACACCTTCCCTACGAGCAGTACTTC. Translation gives CAWMGHLPYEQYF.